These 2 T cell receptor beta chains came from one sample sequenced in a study of blood T cell repertoires in COVID-19. The assay was immunoSEQ multiplex PCR, and TCRdb's table has in-frame clones only and misses some. The table lists just over 650,000 clones, 70% to 90% of them singletons. Sequenced sample: peripheral blood. The receptors stem from a woman between 18 and 29 years old with acute or convalescent COVID-19.

The V and J genes are TRBV4-2 and TRBJ2-2; maybe TRBD1 (6 bases). Germline loops: CDR1 LGHNA, CDR2 YNFKEQ. The V end lost 1 base, the J end lost 0 bases, and 6 bases lay between the germline ends. The CDR3 is 15 residues long. CDR3 sequence: CASSQGDTNTGELFF. CDR3 DNA sequence: TGTGCCAGCAGCCAAGGGGACACGAACACCGGGGAGCTGTTTTTT.

This clone has just a few counts. The chain recombines TRBV6-2 or TRBV6-3 with TRBJ2-7; D perhaps matches TRBD2 (7 bases). The CDR3 is 14 amino acids. V dropped 0 bases and J dropped 5 bases, with 11 bases sitting between them. Germline CDR1 and CDR2: MNHEY and SVGEGT. CDR3 protein: CASSYSVGGHEQYF. The CDR3 nucleotides are TGTGCCAGCAGTTACTCAGTCGGGGGGCACGAGCAGTACTTC.